These 8 T cell receptor beta chains share one sample of origin, sequenced in a study of human T cells and chemical hapten exposure. One entry per CDR3 protein results from TCRdb running MiXCR on the RACE reads. The data contain about 120,000 distinct CDR3 sequences, roughly an eighth of them seen just once; the ten biggest clones take up roughly 0.92%. As to time point: patch test 1, 2 weeks after DPC sensitization. Treatment given: therapeutic diphenylcyclopropenone sensitization with weekly scalp DPC. Specimen: whole blood, collected in connection with sensitization to the hapten diphenylcyclopropenone (DPC). Receptors originate from a young man with alopecia areata. Some clones in this sample may be carry-over from other donors' samples.

The chain combines TRBV4-3 with TRBJ2-1, with unresolved D. With 1 base removed from V and 5 bases from J, the gap between germline ends came to 9 bases. This CDR3 contains 14 residues. Germline CDR1 reads LGHNA; CDR2 reads YSLEER. The CDR3 coding sequence is TGCGCCAGCAGCCAAGGGTTAGCTAACAATGAGCAGTTCTTC. It encodes CASSQGLANNEQFF.

In this sample, this clonotype turned up a few times. V is TRBV11-3 and J is TRBJ2-2; no clear D gene. The V and J ends lost 1 base and 6 bases respectively, with 9 bases between them. Germline-derived CDR1 and CDR2 are SGHNT and YENEEA. This CDR3 comprises 14 residues. The CDR3 sequence: CASSLGDLAGELFF. The DNA of the CDR3 is TGTGCCAGCAGCTTAGGTGACCTTGCCGGGGAGCTGTTTTTT.

This clonotype has more than one count but fewer than ten. The J gene is TRBJ1-2, the V gene TRBV4-3; 7 nucleotides line up with TRBD1. This CDR3 comprises 13 residues. In germline, CDR1 is LGHNA, CDR2 YSLEER. V lost 8 bases to trimming and J lost 0 bases; unmatched junction nucleotides: 3. The DNA of the CDR3 is TGCGCCAGCCGGGACAGTTCTAACTATGGCTACACCTTC. Translation: CASRDSSNYGYTF.

The chain recombines TRBV15 with TRBJ2-7; 9 bases agree with TRBD1. The V and J ends lost 0 bases and 2 bases, in that order; junction bases with no gene match: 2. Germline values: CDR1 LNHNV, CDR2 YYDKDF (reference sequence). This CDR3 has 15 amino acids. The chain's CDR3 is CATSRDRDRAYEQYF. The CDR3 DNA sequence: TGTGCCACCAGCAGAGATAGGGACAGGGCCTACGAGCAGTACTTC.

This clonotype has at least ten counts. V is TRBV12-3 or TRBV12-4 and J is TRBJ2-7; the D is unclear. The CDR3 spans 10 residues. V lost 3 bases, J lost 4 bases, and 1 base lay in between. The CDR3 DNA is TGTGCCAGCAGTTTGTACGAGCAGTACTTC. This gives the protein CASSLYEQYF.

The sample holds a few counts of this clonotype. The chain combines TRBV2 with TRBJ1-2; no clear D. Trimming pared 4 bases from V and 2 bases from J, leaving 8 bases between. Germline CDR1 and CDR2: SNHLY and FYNNEI. The CDR3 has 13 residues. The DNA of the CDR3 is TGTGCCAGCAGTGCTAATAGGAACTATGGCTACACCTTC. Amino acids: CASSANRNYGYTF.

This clonotype has more than one count but fewer than ten. The chain employs TRBV12-3 or TRBV12-4 and TRBJ1-5; D unresolved. The V end was cut by 8 bases, the J end by 4 bases, with 15 bases between. The CDR3 length is 14 residues. Here the CDR3 DNA reads TGTGCCAGCGGACGACCCGGGAGGAATCAGCCCCAGCATTTT. It encodes CASGRPGRNQPQHF.

This clonotype appeared many times. The CDR3 DNA follows: TGTGCCAGCAGTCGAACCGGACAGAGAACAGATACGCAGTATTTT. It specifies CASSRTGQRTDTQYF. The rearrangement links TRBV7-3 to TRBJ2-3; D is possibly TRBD1 (6 bases). V lost 6 bases and J 3 bases, leaving 16 bases between the germline ends. The CDR3 sequence is 15 residues long. CDR1 is SGHTA and CDR2 is FQGTGA in the germline V gene.